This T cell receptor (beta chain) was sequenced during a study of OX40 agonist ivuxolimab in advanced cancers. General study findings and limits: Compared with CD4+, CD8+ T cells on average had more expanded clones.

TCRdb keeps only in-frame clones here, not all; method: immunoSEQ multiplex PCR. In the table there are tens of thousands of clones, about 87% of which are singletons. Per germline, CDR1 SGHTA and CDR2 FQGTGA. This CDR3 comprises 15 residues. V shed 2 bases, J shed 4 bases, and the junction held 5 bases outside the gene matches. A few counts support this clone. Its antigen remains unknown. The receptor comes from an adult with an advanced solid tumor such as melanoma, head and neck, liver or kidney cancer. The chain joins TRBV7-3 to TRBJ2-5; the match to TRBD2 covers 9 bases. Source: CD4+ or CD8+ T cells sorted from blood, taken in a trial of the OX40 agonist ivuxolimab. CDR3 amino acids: CASSLAAGGVETQYF. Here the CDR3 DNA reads TGTGCCAGCAGCTTAGCTGCGGGAGGGGTAGAGACCCAGTACTTC.